The present entry profiles one TCR beta chain with its context. Its antigen is unknown. The sample originates from a study of cytomegalovirus exposure and HLA in healthy donors. Findings of the study overall: Trimming of TCR beta V- and J-genes showed a link, identified in a later analysis, to a missense DCLRE1C variant. Segments of the TCR beta V type were, in most cases, productive about 87% or about 30% of the time in an earlier analysis. Indistinguishability led to the exclusion of some V segments, TRBV6-2 and TRBV6-3 included.

With 3 bases clipped from V and 2 bases from J, the junction kept 5 bases outside the gene matches. Germline CDR1 reads MNHEY; CDR2 reads SVGAGI. This CDR3 spans 15 amino acids. PCR primers comprised 60 Vbeta and 13 Jbeta primers. Generated by immunoSEQ multiplex PCR, the TCRdb table keeps only in-frame clones and is missing some. Here the sample spans 76,000 or so clones, around 72% being singletons. The chain recombines TRBV6-5 with TRBJ2-7, with TRBD1 identical over 9 bases. The source of this sequence is a woman aged 40-49 years in good health and CMV-seropositive. The sequenced material came from PBMCs. CDR3 nucleotides: TGTGCCAGCAGTTATCGGACAGGGGCTACCTACGAGCAGTACTTC. It is translated as CASSYRTGATYEQYF.